This TCR beta chain was sequenced for a study of blood T cell repertoires in COVID-19. Study as a whole: COVID-19 samples from acute and convalescent phases originated in the United States, Italy and Spain.

Source study methods: Reference gene primer amplification gave estimated nucleated cell counts. TCRdb keeps only in-frame clones here, not all; method: immunoSEQ multiplex PCR. V and J calls and clone size follow that table, whereas D and trimming were derived from the DNA. Of around 260,000 clones in the sample, about 90% were seen once. Enrollment of patients from Seattle took place during active infection, with longitudinal follow-up. This clone was observed a few times. The same CDR3 is also encoded by other DNA sequences in this sample. Germline V gene sequence: CDR1 SQVTM, CDR2 ANQGSEA. Trimming pared 7 bases from V and 2 bases from J, leaving 5 bases between. CDR3 length: 10 amino acids.

The sequence was collected from a person between 18 and 30 years old with COVID-19, enrolled during active disease. The chain recombines TRBV29-1 with TRBJ1-1, with D hard to call. The sequenced sample was peripheral blood. The CDR3 loop reads CSALNTEAFF. For the CDR3, the DNA is TGCAGCGCCTTAAACACTGAAGCTTTCTTT. Complete variable domain (other parts from reference TRBV29-1 and TRBJ1-1): SAVISQKPSRDICQRGTSLTIQCQVDSQVTMMFWYRQQPGQSLTLIATANQGSEATYESGFVIDKFPISRPNLTFSTLTVSNMSPEDSSIYLCSALNTEAFFGQGTRLTVV.